Below are 31 T cell receptor beta chains sequenced from a single sample in a study of a mutant IDH1 vaccine in newly diagnosed glioma. Profiling relied on immunoSEQ multiplex PCR, and the TCRdb table lists in-frame clones only, not all of them. This repertoire shows about 88,000 clones, around 79% found once; its top ten account for about 5.3%. The time point: baseline, week 1 (first vaccination visit). Treatment described: pre-vaccination baseline after standard-of-care therapy. The material was PBMCs, obtained from a glioma patient treated with radiotherapy, temozolomide or both. Receptors originate from a man aged 35-49 years with glioma. Some clones in this sample may be carry-over from other donors' samples.

The DNA for the CDR3 is TGTGCCAGCAGCGGGCCGGGAGCGGGGTACAATGAGCAGTTCTTC. Translation: CASSGPGAGYNEQFF. The V call is TRBV27, the J call TRBJ2-1; 7 positions agree with TRBD2. Trimming cost V 6 bases and J 4 bases; bases outside gene matches: 9. This CDR3 spans 15 amino acids. Germline values: CDR1 MNHEY, CDR2 SMNVEV (reference sequence).

The rearrangement uses TRBV10-3 and TRBJ2-3; 8 bases fit TRBD2. The CDR3 loop spans 13 amino acids. V shed 11 bases, J shed 5 bases, and the junction held 9 bases outside the gene matches. Germline loops: CDR1 ENHRY, CDR2 SYGVKD. The DNA of the CDR3 is TGTGCCGTCGGACTAGCCGGGGTAGATACGCAGTATTTT. This translates into CAVGLAGVDTQYF.

This chain joins TRBV6-6 and TRBJ2-7; D unclear. The CDR3 is made up of 14 amino acids. Germline assignment: CDR1 MNHNY and CDR2 SVGAGI (reference sequence). Trimming pared 5 bases from V and 0 bases from J, leaving 11 bases between. As DNA, the CDR3 is TGTGCCAGCAGTAAAGCATTGAACTCCTACGAGCAGTACTTC. Translated, it gives CASSKALNSYEQYF.

V usage is TRBV13 and J usage is TRBJ2-5; 11 bases fit TRBD2. Germline V gene sequence: CDR1 PRHDT, CDR2 FYEKMQ (reference sequence). Trimming at V came to 2 bases and at J to 2 bases, leaving 1 base not matched to a gene. This CDR3 region has 15 residues. The CDR3 DNA reads as TGTGCCAGCAGCTTACTAGCGGGGGGTCAAGAGACCCAGTACTTC. Translating it yields CASSLLAGGQETQYF.

Comments on this clone: This sample also contains other DNA sequences that code for the same CDR3. The chain carries TRBV29-1 and TRBJ2-5, with a tentative D call TRBD1 (6 bases). The germline gives CDR1 SQVTM, CDR2 ANQGSEA. This CDR3 is built from 12 residues. With 7 bases removed from V and 5 bases from J, the gap between germline ends came to 14 bases. This CDR3 reads CSGLTGRETQYF. CDR3 sequence (DNA): TGCAGCGGGTTGACAGGACGGGAGACCCAGTACTTC.

This clone is a singleton in its sample. The rearrangement joins TRBV30 to TRBJ1-5; 7 positions agree with TRBD1. The germline CDR1 and CDR2 sequences are GTSNPN and SVGIG (reference sequence). This CDR3 has 15 amino acids. V shed 0 bases and J 3 bases; nucleotides not matched to a gene: 5. The CDR3 region is CAWSVQGQYNQPQHF. In nucleotides, the CDR3 is TGTGCCTGGAGTGTACAGGGGCAGTACAATCAGCCCCAGCATTTT.

CDR3: CASSPETGGESLHF. In nucleotides, the CDR3 is TGTGCCAGCTCACCAGAGACAGGGGGCGAATCCCTCCACTTT. This chain links TRBV18 with TRBJ1-6; 10 nucleotides match TRBD1. The CDR3 covers 14 residues. Germline values: CDR1 KGHSH, CDR2 LQKENI. The trim removed 2 bases at V and 14 bases at J, leaving 6 bases unmatched.

The rearrangement uses TRBV4-1 and TRBJ2-3; 11 nucleotides align to TRBD2. The J segment lost 2 bases and the V segment lost 5 bases, leaving 6 bases of the junction unmatched. The CDR3 has 16 residues. Germline lookup yields CDR1 MGHRA and CDR2 YSYEKL. The CDR3 sequence is CASSKASGGSTDTQYF. CDR3 bases: TGCGCCAGCAGCAAAGCTAGCGGGGGGTCCACAGATACGCAGTATTTT.

This clone occurred a few times. The rearrangement joins TRBV11-2 to TRBJ2-2; TRBD2 is a possible D gene (6 bases). Germline V lookup: CDR1 SGHAT, CDR2 FQNNGV. Trimming removed 0 bases at V and 5 bases at J, with 19 bases between. The CDR3 runs to 18 residues. CDR3 bases: TGTGCCAGCAGCTTAGATGACAATCGGGCGGGGAGGACCGGGGAGCTGTTTTTT. Translation: CASSLDDNRAGRTGELFF.

As DNA, the CDR3 is TGTGCCTGGGGACGGACCCTTGAAAAACTGTTTTTT. This translates into CAWGRTLEKLFF. The chain carries TRBV30 and TRBJ1-4, with D unclear. The germline V gene encodes CDR1 GTSNPN and CDR2 SVGIG (reference sequence). This CDR3 spans 12 amino acids. Deletions cut 5 bases from V and 7 bases from J, with 11 bases between.

J is TRBJ2-5 and V is TRBV9; D uncertain. Germline V gives CDR1 SGDLS, CDR2 YYNGEE. The CDR3 contains 12 residues. V lost 2 bases, J lost 4 bases, and 6 bases lay in between. The CDR3 reads CASSVLGETQYF. In DNA form, the CDR3 reads TGTGCCAGCAGCGTTTTGGGAGAGACCCAGTACTTC.

The chain couples TRBV27 to TRBJ1-1; no reliable D call. Germline assignment: CDR1 MNHEY and CDR2 SMNVEV (reference sequence). The CDR3 extends over 15 amino acids. The V and J ends lost 5 bases and 0 bases respectively, with 13 bases between them. CDR3 amino acids: CASSRFGGLNTEAFF. CDR3 DNA: TGTGCCAGCAGTCGGTTCGGCGGATTGAACACTGAAGCTTTCTTT.

The genes are TRBV13 and TRBJ2-7; D not certain. Deletions cut 9 bases from V and 4 bases from J, with 19 bases between. Germline V CDR1 and CDR2: PRHDT, FYEKMQ (reference sequence). This CDR3 has 14 residues. Here the CDR3 DNA reads TGTGCCAGTAAACATCTGGGCCCTGTGTACGAGCAGTACTTC. Protein: CASKHLGPVYEQYF.

V is TRBV19 and J is TRBJ2-1; TRBD2 agrees at 8 bases. The CDR3 extends over 14 amino acids. Germline CDR1 LNHDA, CDR2 SQIVND (reference sequence). Trimming cost V 3 bases and J 9 bases; bases outside gene matches: 7. The CDR3 loop reads CASSISSGGVEQFF. For the CDR3, the DNA is TGTGCCAGTAGTATTAGCAGCGGGGGTGTTGAGCAGTTCTTC.

This rearrangement joins TRBV7-9 to TRBJ2-3, with D perhaps TRBD2 (5 bases). CDR3 size: 15 residues. V lost 5 bases to trimming and J lost 1 base, with 13 bases between them. CDR1 is SEHNR, CDR2 FQNEAQ, per germline (reference sequence). The CDR3 spells CASSPPGSGTDTQYF. The DNA of the CDR3 is TGTGCCAGCAGCCCCCCGGGGTCGGGCACAGATACGCAGTATTTT.

This chain links TRBV30 with TRBJ1-1, with 8 bases lining up with TRBD1. The trim removed 4 bases at V and 1 base at J, leaving 5 bases unmatched. Germline assignment: CDR1 GTSNPN and CDR2 SVGIG (reference sequence). The CDR3 runs 14 residues. The CDR3 DNA reads TGTGCCTGGATCGACAGGGGCTCGAACACTGAAGCTTTCTTT. It encodes CAWIDRGSNTEAFF.

The rearrangement links TRBV4-2 to TRBJ2-3; 7 bases align to TRBD2. This CDR3 is built from 17 residues. Germline trimming cut 3 bases from V and 0 bases from J; bases unmatched to any gene: 9. In germline, CDR1 is LGHNA, CDR2 YNFKEQ. DNA for the CDR3: TGTGCCAGCAGCCACGGGGGGAGCGGAGCTAGCACAGATACGCAGTATTTT. Residues: CASSHGGSGASTDTQYF.

The chain combines TRBV2 with TRBJ2-7, with D perhaps TRBD1 (6 bases). The length of the CDR3 is 15 residues. Trimming removed 2 bases at V and 3 bases at J, with 14 bases between. Germline loops: CDR1 SNHLY, CDR2 FYNNEI. CDR3 DNA: TGTGCCAGCAGTGAAACCACAGGGAGCGGCTACGAGCAGTACTTC. Translating it yields CASSETTGSGYEQYF.

The chain uses TRBV7-9 and TRBJ1-1; perhaps TRBD1 as D (6 bases). The CDR3 consists of 14 residues. CDR1 SEHNR and CDR2 FQNEAQ come from the germline V gene (reference sequence). V was cut by 5 bases and J by 3 bases, with 13 bases left in between. This CDR3 is CASSLRHRDTEAFF. Written as DNA, the CDR3 is TGTGCCAGCAGCCTCCGACACAGGGACACTGAAGCTTTCTTT.

This clone was observed a single time. CDR3 sequence reads: CAWKQGTSTDTQYF. CDR3 nucleotides: TGTGCCTGGAAACAGGGGACTAGCACAGATACGCAGTATTTT. The V gene is TRBV30, the J gene TRBJ2-3; tentative D call: TRBD1 (7 bases). This CDR3 is built from 14 residues. Trimming stripped 4 bases from V and 0 bases from J, with 11 bases between. Germline-derived CDR1 and CDR2 are GTSNPN and SVGIG (reference sequence).

V gene TRBV5-6 combines with J gene TRBJ2-1, with unresolved D. The CDR3 is 14 amino acids. The germline V and J ends were trimmed by 0 bases and 9 bases, with 13 bases remaining between them. Germline loops: CDR1 SGHDT, CDR2 YYEEEE. The DNA of the CDR3 is TGTGCCAGCAGCTTGGCGGTTAGCTCCGGTGAGCAGTTCTTC. Translating gives CASSLAVSSGEQFF.

The chain uses TRBV7-8 and TRBJ2-1; 8 bases agree with TRBD1. This CDR3 is 13 amino acids long. Per the germline V gene, CDR1 is SGHVS and CDR2 is FQNEAQ. V lost 4 bases to trimming and J lost 8 bases; unmatched junction nucleotides: 4. In DNA, the CDR3 is TGTGCCAGCAGCTCCGAGACAGGGGATGAGCAGTTCTTC. Translating it yields CASSSETGDEQFF.

This sequence joins TRBV5-1 and TRBJ1-1; TRBD1 agrees at 7 bases. V was pared by 4 bases and J by 3 bases, with 6 bases of the junction left unmatched. This CDR3 is 14 amino acids long. In germline, CDR1 is SGHRS, CDR2 YFSETQ. For the CDR3, the DNA is TGCGCCAGCAGCGGAGGGGGCGCGGACACTGAAGCTTTCTTT. Its translation: CASSGGGADTEAFF. The whole variable domain, remainder taken from reference TRBV5-1 and TRBJ1-1, is KAGVTQTPRYLIKTRGQQVTLSCSPISGHRSVSWYQQTPGQGLQFLFEYFSETQRNKGNFPGRFSGRQFSNSRSEMNVSTLELGDSALYLCASSGGGADTEAFFGQGTRLTVV.

The V call is TRBV14, the J call TRBJ2-7, with D possibly matching TRBD2 (7 bases). Trimming cost V 4 bases and J 4 bases, with 14 bases left between them. Germline V lookup: CDR1 SGHDN, CDR2 FVKESK. The CDR3 totals 14 residues. CDR3 sequence: CASSLERGAYEQYF. The DNA for the CDR3 is TGTGCCAGCAGCCTCGAACGGGGGGCGTACGAGCAGTACTTC. The entire variable domain, with the rest obtained from reference TRBV14 and TRBJ2-7, is as follows: EAGVTQFPSHSVIEKGQTVTLRCDPISGHDNLYWYRRVMGKEIKFLLHFVKESKQDESGMPNNRFLAERTGGTYSTLKVQPAELEDSGVYFCASSLERGAYEQYFGPGTRLTVT.

The chain combines TRBV7-9 with TRBJ1-5; TRBD1 agrees at 9 bases. CDR3 size: 15 residues. J was trimmed by 1 base and V by 5 bases; bases with no gene match: 3. The germline V gene encodes CDR1 SEHNR and CDR2 FQNEAQ (reference sequence). The CDR3 spells CASSGGTGSNQPQHF. The DNA of the CDR3 is TGTGCCAGCAGCGGGGGGACAGGGAGCAATCAGCCCCAGCATTTT. Variable domain in full (rest from reference TRBV7-9 and TRBJ1-5): DTGVSQNPRHKITKRGQNVTFRCDPISEHNRLYWYRQTLGQGPEFLTYFQNEAQLEKSRLLSDRFSAERPKGSFSTLEIQRTEQGDSAMYLCASSGGTGSNQPQHFGDGTRLSIL.

This clone was observed once. V is TRBV5-1 and J is TRBJ2-3; 10 nucleotides line up with TRBD2. Germline assignment: CDR1 SGHRS and CDR2 YFSETQ. The CDR3 totals 16 residues. The V and J ends lost 0 bases and 9 bases, in that order; junction bases with no gene match: 10. The CDR3 nucleotides are TGCGCCAGCAGCTTGGCTCCTAGCGGGGGTGGCGACACGCAGTATTTT. It codes for CASSLAPSGGGDTQYF. The full variable domain, with the rest looked up from reference TRBV5-1 and TRBJ2-3, is KAGVTQTPRYLIKTRGQQVTLSCSPISGHRSVSWYQQTPGQGLQFLFEYFSETQRNKGNFPGRFSGRQFSNSRSEMNVSTLELGDSALYLCASSLAPSGGGDTQYFGPGTRLTVL.

V is TRBV10-3 and J is TRBJ2-2, with 10 bases aligning to TRBD2. In germline, CDR1 is ENHRY, CDR2 SYGVKD. The J segment lost 9 bases and the V segment lost 3 bases, leaving 13 bases of the junction unmatched. This CDR3 region has 17 residues. The CDR3 DNA reads TGTGCCATCAGTGACGGTAGCGGGGGGCTGAAAGACCGGGAGCTGTTTTTT. It codes for CAISDGSGGLKDRELFF.

The CDR3 reads CASSYRDGNTEAFF. The CDR3 DNA sequence: TGTGCCAGCAGCTACCGGGACGGGAACACTGAAGCTTTCTTT. The chain is built from TRBV7-2 and TRBJ1-1, with D possibly TRBD1 on 5 matching bases. Per the germline V gene, CDR1 is SGHTA and CDR2 is FQGNSA. The CDR3 is made up of 14 amino acids. Trimming pared 4 bases from V and 1 base from J, leaving 10 bases between.

The chain has TRBV2 and TRBJ2-3; tentative D call: TRBD1 (6 bases). V was cut by 4 bases and J by 5 bases, with 13 bases left in between. Germline V gene sequence: CDR1 SNHLY, CDR2 FYNNEI. The CDR3 totals 14 residues. The CDR3 loop is CASSVGTLGDTQYF. CDR3 nucleotides: TGTGCCAGCAGTGTCGGGACACTTGGAGATACGCAGTATTTT.

The J gene is TRBJ1-3, the V gene TRBV6-1; D is undetermined. The CDR3 extends over 13 amino acids. Germline lookup yields CDR1 MNHNS and CDR2 SASEGT. Trimming removed 1 base from V and 4 bases from J, with 5 bases in between. The CDR3 loop is CASSEVGGNTIYF. DNA of the CDR3: TGTGCCAGCAGTGAAGTGGGCGGAAACACCATATATTTT.

This clone was counted once. The V call is TRBV21-1, the J call TRBJ2-7; the D segment call TRBD1 is taken from the table without a DNA check. TRBV21-1 is described as a pseudogene. This CDR3 has 14 amino acids. CDR3 region: CASSKLDRRYEQYF. CDR3 sequence (DNA): TGTGCCAGCAGCAAGCTGGACAGGCGATACGAGCAGTACTTC.